This entry features one T cell receptor (beta chain) sequence. Its antigen is currently unknown. Germline V gene data show CDR1 as SGHTA and CDR2 as FQGNSA. The CDR3 is made up of 14 amino acids. Deletions cut 5 bases from V and 2 bases from J, with 10 bases between. TCRdb fed the reads into MiXCR, producing one record per CDR3 protein. This sample has 150,000 to 200,000 distinct CDR3 sequences, with 15% to 20% found just once. This sample is part of a study of T cell repertoires in cytomegalovirus infection. Study-level results: Clonotypes of TCR beta that were HLA-C-restricted and CMV-specific dominated the ex vivo response.

Sequenced: CD8+ T cells from PBMCs. The V gene is TRBV7-2, the J gene TRBJ1-5; D is unclear. The TCR sequence derives from a human donor in good health (CMV status not recorded). Some clones in this sample may be carry-over from other donors' samples. CDR3 region: CASSASIGNQPQHF. The CDR3 region has the DNA TGTGCCAGCAGCGCCAGCATAGGCAATCAGCCCCAGCATTTT.